The present TCR beta chain was sequenced within a study of breast tumors, draining lymph nodes, adjacent tissues. This clonotype was seen ten or more times. The antigen is undetermined. Study-wide points: The lymph node origin of tumor T cells was framed as consistent with a hypothesis, not demonstrated. Luminal-like breast cancer showed significantly higher tumor–nontumor repertoire similarity than basal-like. Compared with lymph nodes, tumors were less diverse; compared with nontumor tissue, more.

TCRdb processed the multiplex PCR reads anew with MiXCR; each CDR3 protein has one entry. The sample shows over 20,000 distinct CDR3 sequences, 23% of them seen only once. CDR3 length equals 15 residues. V lost 3 bases and J 0 bases, leaving 9 bases between the germline ends. CDR1 is ENHRY and CDR2 is SYGVKD in the germline V gene. The chain couples TRBV10-3 to TRBJ1-3; D not certain. Sequencing used breast tumor tissue. The sequence was obtained from a female donor with breast cancer. Some clones in this sample may be carry-over from other donors' samples. For the CDR3, the DNA is TGTGCCATCAGTGATTCGTTCTCCTCTGGAAACACCATATATTTT. Translation gives CAISDSFSSGNTIYF.